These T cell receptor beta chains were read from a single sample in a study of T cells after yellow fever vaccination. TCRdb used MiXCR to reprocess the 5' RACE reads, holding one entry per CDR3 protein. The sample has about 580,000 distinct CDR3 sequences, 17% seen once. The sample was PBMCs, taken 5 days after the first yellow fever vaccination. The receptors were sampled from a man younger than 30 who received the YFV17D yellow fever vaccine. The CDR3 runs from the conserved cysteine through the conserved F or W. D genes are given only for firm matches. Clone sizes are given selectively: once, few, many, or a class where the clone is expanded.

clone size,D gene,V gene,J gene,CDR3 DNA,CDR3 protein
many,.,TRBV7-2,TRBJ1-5,TGTGCCAGCAGCTTCGCAGGGGCGGACGAGCCCCAGCATTTT,CASSFAGADEPQHF
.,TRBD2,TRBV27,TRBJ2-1,TGTGCCAGCAGCCCAACGAAACTAGCGGGGGGTACCTACAATGAGCAGTTCTTC,CASSPTKLAGGTYNEQFF
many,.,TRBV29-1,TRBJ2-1,TGCAGCGTTGCCGTAAACAATGAGCAGTTCTTC,CSVAVNNEQFF
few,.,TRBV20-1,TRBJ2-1,TGCAGTGCTGACCAACTGCACCCCTCCTACAATGAGCAGTTCTTC,CSADQLHPSYNEQFF
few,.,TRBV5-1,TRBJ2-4,TGCGCCAGCAGCTTGCCTCCCTGGATAGGCAGGCGCAAGAATGGGGAAATAGCCAAAAACATTCAGTACTTC,CASSLPPWIGRRKNGEIAKNIQYF
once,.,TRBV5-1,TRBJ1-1,TGCGCCAGCAGCAGTACAGGGACGATCACTGAAGCTTTCTTT,CASSSTGTITEAFF
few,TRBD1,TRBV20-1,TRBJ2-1,TGCAGTGCTAGAGCCAACGGACAGGGGGACTACAATGAGCAGTTCTTC,CSARANGQGDYNEQFF
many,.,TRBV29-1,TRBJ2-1,TGCAGCGTGACGGGGGGCCTCAGCTCCTACAATGAGCAGTTCTTC,CSVTGGLSSYNEQFF
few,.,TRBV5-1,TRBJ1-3,TGCGCCAGCAGCTTGGGGGGTCAAGAAAACACCATATATTTT,CASSLGGQENTIYF
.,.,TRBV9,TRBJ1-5,TGTGCCAGCAGCGTAGAGGGAGAGCAGCCCCAGCATTTT,CASSVEGEQPQHF
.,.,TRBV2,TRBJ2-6,TGTGCCAGCGCTACAGGGATCTCTGGGGCCAACGTCCTGACTTTC,CASATGISGANVLTF
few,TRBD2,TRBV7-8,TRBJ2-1,TGTGCCAGCAGCGCCTCCGGACTAGCTGCCTACAATGAGCAGTTCTTC,CASSASGLAAYNEQFF
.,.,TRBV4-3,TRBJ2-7,TGCGCCAGCAGCCAAGGAAGAATGGGGTACTACGAGCAGTACTTC,CASSQGRMGYYEQYF
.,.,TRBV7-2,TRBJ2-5,TGTGCCAGCAGCCATAAGCGTTGGCAAGAGACCCAGTACTTC,CASSHKRWQETQYF
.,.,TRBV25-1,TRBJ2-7,TGTGCCAGCAAAGGATTCACCTACGAGCAGTACTTC,CASKGFTYEQYF
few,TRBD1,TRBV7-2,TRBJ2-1,TGTGCCAGCAGCCGCCTCTCCCGGACAGGGGCCTACAATGAGCAGTTCTTC,CASSRLSRTGAYNEQFF
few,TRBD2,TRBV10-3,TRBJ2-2,TGTGCCATCACCCCGGGACTAGCCAACACCGGGGAGCTGTTTTTT,CAITPGLANTGELFF
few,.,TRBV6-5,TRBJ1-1,TGTGCCAGCAGTTACAAAGGGCCCGGAGCTTTCTTT,CASSYKGPGAFF
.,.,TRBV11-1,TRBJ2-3,TGTGCCAGCAGCCACAACCGGCTAGCGATGTGGTCCACAGATACGCAGTTTTTT,CASSHNRLAMWSTDTQFF
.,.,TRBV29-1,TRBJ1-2,TGCAGCGCCGGGGGTCGCACCACGGCTAACTATGGCTACACCTTC,CSAGGRTTANYGYTF
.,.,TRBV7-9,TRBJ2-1,TGTGCCAGCAGTCCCCGGTCCCGTAACAATGAGCAGTTCTTC,CASSPRSRNNEQFF
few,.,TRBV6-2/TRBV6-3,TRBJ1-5,TGTGCCAGCAGTTACATTCTCGGGGGCAATCAGCCCCAGCATTTT,CASSYILGGNQPQHF
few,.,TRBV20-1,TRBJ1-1,TGCAGTGCTCCGGACCCGGGGCTTGCAGCTTTCTTT,CSAPDPGLAAFF
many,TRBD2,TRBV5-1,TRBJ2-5,TGCGCCAGCAGCCAGGGACTAGCGGAAGAGACCCAGTACTTC,CASSQGLAEETQYF
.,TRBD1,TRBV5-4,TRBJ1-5,TGTGCCAGCAGCTTTGGGACAGATCAGCCCCAGCATTTT,CASSFGTDQPQHF
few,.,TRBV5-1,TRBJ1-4,TGCGCCAGCAGCCCGAACCCGGGAGTATACAATGAAAAACTGTTTTTT,CASSPNPGVYNEKLFF
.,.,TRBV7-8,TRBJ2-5,TGTGCCAGCAGCCCCGACAGCCAAGAGGCCCAGTACTTC,CASSPDSQEAQYF
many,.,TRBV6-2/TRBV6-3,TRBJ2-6,TGTGCCAGCACTAGAGCCCCCTCTGGGGCCAACGTCCTGACTTTC,CASTRAPSGANVLTF
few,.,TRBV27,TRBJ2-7,TGTGCCAGCAGCCCCCTGTCGGGGCTTCGCTCCTACGAGCAGTACTTC,CASSPLSGLRSYEQYF
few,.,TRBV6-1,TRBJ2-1,TGTGCCAGCAGACCGACAGGACCAAGGGTCAATGAGCAGTTCTTC,CASRPTGPRVNEQFF
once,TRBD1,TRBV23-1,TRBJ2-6,TGCGCCAGCAGTCAATGTCCCGTGACAGGGCTCCCTGGGGCCAACGTCCTGACTTTC,CASSQCPVTGLPGANVLTF
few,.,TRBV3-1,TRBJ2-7,TGTGCCAGCAGCCAAGAAAAGTTTCTTATGGGTTGGGACGAGCAGTACTTC,CASSQEKFLMGWDEQYF
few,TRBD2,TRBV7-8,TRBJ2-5,TGTGCCAGCAGCTCTTTCTGGGCTGCCGGGGGGGAGACCCAGTACTTC,CASSSFWAAGGETQYF
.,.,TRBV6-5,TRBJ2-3,TGTGCCAGCGGTTACTCGAGGCCGAGGGGCACAGATACGCAGTATTTT,CASGYSRPRGTDTQYF
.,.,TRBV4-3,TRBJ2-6,TGCGCCAGCAGCCTGGAAAAAGGGGCCAACGTCCTGACTTTC,CASSLEKGANVLTF
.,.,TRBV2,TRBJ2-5,TGTGCCAGCATGAGGCAAGAGACCCAGTACTTC,CASMRQETQYF
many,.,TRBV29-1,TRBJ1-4,TGCAGCGTTGGTCGCGCAGGAGAGAATGAAAAACTGTTTTTT,CSVGRAGENEKLFF
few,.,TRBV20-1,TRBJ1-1,TGCAGTGCCTTACAGGGAAGGAACACTGAAGCTTTCTTT,CSALQGRNTEAFF
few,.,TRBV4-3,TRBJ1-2,TGCGCCAGCAGCCTACAACAGGGCTTTGACTATGGCTACACCTTC,CASSLQQGFDYGYTF
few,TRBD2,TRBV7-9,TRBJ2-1,TGTGCCAGCAGCACCGATCTAGCGGGGGGTAGTGAGCAGTTCTTC,CASSTDLAGGSEQFF
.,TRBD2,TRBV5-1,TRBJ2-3,TGCGCCAGCAGCTATAGCGGGGGTAGAGATACGCAGTATTTT,CASSYSGGRDTQYF
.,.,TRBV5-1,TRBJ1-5,TGCGCCAGCAGCTTGGGGGAGGGGGGGCAGCCCCAGCATTTT,CASSLGEGGQPQHF
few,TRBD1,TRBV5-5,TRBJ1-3,TGTGCCAGCAGACCGGGACAGGGGGCGCAGGGAAACACCATATATTTT,CASRPGQGAQGNTIYF
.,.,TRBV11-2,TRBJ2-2,TGTGCCAGCAGCCTCAGTCAAACCGGGGAGCTGTTTTTT,CASSLSQTGELFF
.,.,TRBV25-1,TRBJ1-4,TGTGCCAGCAGTGAATCCGGTGTTGAGGAAAAACTGTTTTTT,CASSESGVEEKLFF